These 24 T cell receptor beta chains share one sample of origin, sequenced in a study of blood T cell repertoires in COVID-19 (dated by TCRdb to about 2020). Library preparation employed the immunoSEQ multiplex PCR assay. Not all clones reach the TCRdb copy of this immuneACCESS table, which keeps in-frame sequences only. Checked studies attribute under half of the gap to unresolved V genes and leave the rest unexplained. The sample contains around 700,000 clones, 85% to 90% of them found a single time. The ten largest make up approximately 0.25% of the sample. Sequenced material: peripheral blood. The receptors stem from a woman aged 18-29 years with acute or convalescent COVID-19.

This clone was seen just once. This sample also contains other DNA sequences that code for the same CDR3. V and J are TRBV5-1 and TRBJ2-3, with D perhaps TRBD2 (5 bases). The V and J ends lost 2 bases and 1 base respectively, with 8 bases between them. Germline CDR1 and CDR2: SGHRS and YFSETQ. The CDR3 loop spans 14 amino acids. CDR3 coding DNA: TGCGCCAGCAGCTTCCCCGGGGGCACAGATACGCAGTATTTT. Translating gives CASSFPGGTDTQYF.

The chain combines TRBV3-1 (or the pseudogene TRBV3-2) with TRBJ1-2; D unresolved. This CDR3 comprises 15 residues. Per the germline V gene, CDR1 is LGHDT and CDR2 is YNNKEL (reference sequence). Trimming took off 3 bases at V and 3 bases at J, with 14 bases between the two ends. In nucleotides, the CDR3 is TGTGCCAGCAGCCACGTAGAGGGTTATGACTATGGCTACACCTTC. Protein sequence: CASSHVEGYDYGYTF.

The chain's CDR3 is CASSSVGQGGLWNEQFF. In DNA form, the CDR3 reads TGCGCCAGCAGCTCCGTTGGACAGGGTGGATTGTGGAATGAGCAGTTCTTC. The chain has TRBV5-1 and TRBJ2-1; 8 nucleotides line up with TRBD1. In germline, CDR1 is SGHRS, CDR2 YFSETQ. The CDR3 is made up of 17 amino acids. The V segment lost 3 bases and the J segment 7 bases; nucleotides outside the gene matches: 15.

The chain is built from TRBV27 and TRBJ2-2; D is possibly TRBD2 (5 bases). This CDR3 spans 14 amino acids. Trimming removed 0 bases at V and 8 bases at J, with 10 bases between. CDR1 and CDR2 from the germline V gene are MNHEY and SMNVEV (reference sequence). CDR3 residues: CASSLSSGIGELFF. The DNA of the CDR3 is TGTGCCAGCAGTTTATCGTCGGGGATAGGGGAGCTGTTTTTT.

J is TRBJ2-5 and V is TRBV7-6; 12 bases align to TRBD2. This CDR3 contains 16 residues. Germline loops: CDR1 SGHVS, CDR2 FNYEAQ. V shed 5 bases, J shed 7 bases, and the junction held 11 bases outside the gene matches. The CDR3 DNA sequence: TGTGCCAGCAGCCAGGAGGCTAGCGGGGGGGCCGTGACCCAGTACTTC. Amino acid sequence: CASSQEASGGAVTQYF.

The CDR3 coding sequence is TGTGCCAGCAGCAAACCGGAGCGGGGAAGCTACAATGAGCAGTTCTTC. It translates to CASSKPERGSYNEQFF. The chain is built from TRBV21-1 and TRBJ2-1; TRBD2 is taken as the D call from the table, unchecked against the DNA. TRBV21-1 is reported as a pseudogene. The CDR3 sequence is 16 residues long.

The rearrangement links TRBV12-3 or TRBV12-4 to TRBJ2-2, with D uncertain. This CDR3 is 11 amino acids long. The V end lost 6 bases, the J end lost 7 bases, and 6 bases lay between the germline ends. The chain's CDR3 is CASSPGGELFF. CDR3 in DNA: TGTGCCAGCAGCCCGGGCGGGGAGCTGTTTTTT.

The chain carries TRBV9 and TRBJ1-2; D is ambiguous. Germline lookup yields CDR1 SGDLS and CDR2 YYNGEE. This CDR3 has 15 residues. V shed 0 bases and J shed 3 bases, with 12 bases lying between them. The CDR3 DNA follows: TGTGCCAGCAGCGTAGCTAACGAAGTCTACTATGGCTACACCTTC. Its translation: CASSVANEVYYGYTF. The whole variable domain, remainder taken from reference TRBV9 and TRBJ1-2, is DSGVTQTPKHLITATGQRVTLRCSPRSGDLSVYWYQQSLDQGLQFLIQYYNGEERAKGNILERFSAQQFPDLHSELNLSSLELGDSALYFCASSVANEVYYGYTFGSGTRLTVV.

The genes are TRBV19 and TRBJ1-2, with 8 positions matching TRBD1. This CDR3 spans 14 amino acids. Looked up from germline, CDR1 is LNHDA and CDR2 is SQIVND (reference sequence). The V gene end was trimmed by 3 bases and the J gene end by 6 bases; junction bases not matched to a gene: 6. The CDR3 loop reads CASSIRGRENGYTF. The CDR3 nucleotides are TGTGCCAGTAGTATCAGGGGGCGCGAAAATGGCTACACCTTC.

The rearrangement links TRBV5-6 to TRBJ1-1; D not certain. This CDR3 has 18 amino acids. V shed 5 bases and J shed 0 bases, with 23 bases lying between them. CDR1 is SGHDT, CDR2 YYEEEE, per germline. CDR3 amino acids: CASSRRSGRIDMNTEAFF. Written as DNA, the CDR3 is TGTGCCAGCAGTCGTCGAAGTGGGCGTATAGACATGAACACTGAAGCTTTCTTT.

This clone has a single count. The chain couples TRBV4-1 to TRBJ1-1; 11 bases match TRBD1. CDR3 length: 17 amino acids. Germline V gene lookup returns CDR1 MGHRA and CDR2 YSYEKL. Losses at the gene ends were 2 bases for V and 4 bases for J; bases not matched to a gene: 9. The CDR3 spells CASSQPPGQGGGTEAFF. The CDR3 region has the DNA TGCGCCAGCAGCCAACCGCCGGGACAGGGGGGGGGCACTGAAGCTTTCTTT.

The V gene is TRBV5-4, the J gene TRBJ2-5, with a possible D match to TRBD2 (5 bases). Germline V CDR1 and CDR2: SGHNT, YYREEE (reference sequence). The CDR3 sequence is 12 residues long. The CDR3 DNA sequence: TGTGCTGGAGGTTGGTACCAAGAGACCCAGTACTTC. This encodes CAGGWYQETQYF.

The genes are TRBV30 and TRBJ2-1; 10 bases line up with TRBD1. Trimming removed 8 bases from V and 2 bases from J; junction bases left unmatched: 6. The V gene's germline CDR1 is GTSNPN and CDR2 SVGIG (reference sequence). The CDR3 contains 14 residues. The DNA for the CDR3 is TGTGCCGGAAGGGGGACAGGGGCCTACAATGAGCAGTTCTTC. It translates to CAGRGTGAYNEQFF. Full variable domain (missing parts from reference TRBV30 and TRBJ2-1): SQTIHQWPATLVQPVGSPLSLECTVEGTSNPNLYWYRQAAGRGLQLLFYSVGIGQISSEVPQNLSASRPQDRQFILSSKKLLLSDSGFYLCAGRGTGAYNEQFFGPGTRLTVL.

The genes are TRBV19 and TRBJ1-2; D is ambiguous. This CDR3 region has 12 residues. Between the trimmed V and J ends, which lost 7 bases and 7 bases, there was a span of 13 bases. Germline V gene lookup returns CDR1 LNHDA and CDR2 SQIVND (reference sequence). CDR3 nucleotides: TGTGCCAGTAACGGGATGAGGCCTGGCTACACCTTC. It codes for CASNGMRPGYTF. The full variable domain, rest sourced from reference TRBV19 and TRBJ1-2, is DGGITQSPKYLFRKEGQNVTLSCEQNLNHDAMYWYRQDPGQGLRLIYYSQIVNDFQKGDIAEGYSVSREKKESFPLTVTSAQKNPTAFYLCASNGMRPGYTFGSGTRLTVV.

The chain couples TRBV5-1 to TRBJ2-7, with TRBD1 matching over 8 bases. Per the germline V gene, CDR1 is SGHRS and CDR2 is YFSETQ. The length of the CDR3 is 12 residues. The ends lost 0 bases at V and 9 bases at J; junction bases unmatched: 2. The CDR3 region is CASSLGGTGQYF. The CDR3, as DNA: TGCGCCAGCAGCTTGGGAGGGACAGGGCAGTACTTC.

V usage is TRBV5-6 and J usage is TRBJ2-5; TRBD1 agrees at 8 bases. Germline loops: CDR1 SGHDT, CDR2 YYEEEE. Unmatched junction bases numbered 6, after V lost 3 bases and J lost 2 bases. This CDR3 comprises 15 residues. CDR3 DNA sequence: TGTGCCAGCAGCTGGGACCGACAGGGGCAAGAGACCCAGTACTTC. As protein: CASSWDRQGQETQYF.

To note about this clone: One end of the junction does not line up with germline, which may come from a read error. The V and J genes are TRBV6-5 and TRBJ1-2; D remains ambiguous. The CDR3 has 13 amino acids. Per germline, CDR1 MNHEY and CDR2 SVGAGI. The CDR3 sequence: CASSPIGDYGYTF. CDR3 nucleotide sequence: TGTGCTAGCAGTCCTATAGGAGACTATGGCTACACCTTC.

The CDR3 bases are TGCGCCAGCAGCCAAGATTTGGGGCGTCCTTGCACAGATACGCAGTATTTT. Translating gives CASSQDLGRPCTDTQYF. The rearrangement links TRBV4-3 to TRBJ2-3; the D gene is possibly TRBD1 (5 bases). The CDR3 consists of 17 residues. Germline V gene data show CDR1 as LGHNA and CDR2 as YSLEER. Trimming stripped 0 bases from V and 1 base from J, with 14 bases between.

This chain connects TRBV27 to TRBJ1-2, with D perhaps matching TRBD1 (6 bases). Germline CDR1 MNHEY, CDR2 SMNVEV (reference sequence). V was pared by 6 bases and J by 5 bases, with 22 bases between. The CDR3 sequence is 16 residues long. CDR3 amino acids: CASRSFGDTREYGYTF. The CDR3 DNA follows: TGTGCCAGCAGGTCCTTCGGGGACACAAGAGAGTATGGCTACACCTTC.

The rearrangement joins TRBV6-1 to TRBJ1-1; D remains unclear. V shed 6 bases and J shed 6 bases, with 14 bases lying between them. Germline V gene lookup returns CDR1 MNHNS and CDR2 SASEGT. The CDR3 has 13 residues. CDR3 protein: CASSPPGRAEAFF. The DNA for the CDR3 is TGTGCCAGCAGCCCCCCCGGGAGAGCTGAAGCTTTCTTT.

CDR3 in amino acids: CASSRGQPLQPSSGNTIYF. The CDR3 nucleotides are TGTGCCAGCAGCCGGGGACAGCCTCTTCAGCCAAGCTCTGGAAACACCATATATTTT. The chain uses TRBV11-2 and TRBJ1-3, with TRBD1 matching 7 bases. The V and J ends lost 5 bases and 0 bases, in that order; junction bases with no gene match: 16. CDR3 size: 19 residues. From germline, CDR1 is SGHAT and CDR2 FQNNGV.

The rearrangement links TRBV11-2 to TRBJ2-7; 9 nucleotides align to TRBD2. Germline V gene data show CDR1 as SGHAT and CDR2 as FQNNGV. The CDR3 covers 18 residues. J gave up 2 bases and V 0 bases, and 11 bases lay outside the gene matches. This CDR3 is CASSLDGLHLAGTYEQYF. CDR3 coding DNA: TGTGCCAGCAGCTTAGACGGATTACATCTAGCGGGGACCTACGAGCAGTACTTC. The full variable domain, completed using reference TRBV11-2 and TRBJ2-7, is EAGVAQSPRYKIIEKRQSVAFWCNPISGHATLYWYQQILGQGPKLLIQFQNNGVVDDSQLPKDRFSAERLKGVDSTLKIQPAKLEDSAVYLCASSLDGLHLAGTYEQYFGPGTRLTVT.

In its sample, this clone was seen once. V gene TRBV7-9 combines with J gene TRBJ1-4; 8 nucleotides line up with TRBD1. J lost 2 bases, V lost 5 bases, and 7 bases had no gene match. The germline gives CDR1 SEHNR, CDR2 FQNEAQ (reference sequence). The CDR3 consists of 16 residues. CDR3 residues: CASSTTGEDTNEKLFF. CDR3 DNA: TGTGCCAGCAGCACGACAGGGGAAGATACTAATGAAAAACTGTTTTTT.

The chain employs TRBV4-3 and TRBJ1-2, with 10 nucleotides matching TRBD1. The germline V gene has CDR1 LGHNA and CDR2 YSLEER. This CDR3 region has 18 residues. V shed 4 bases, J shed 8 bases, and the junction held 19 bases outside the gene matches. CDR3 nucleotides: TGCGCCAGCAGCCGTGGTCCGGGACAGGGGCTATCAGCAGGCGGCTACACCTTC. Protein: CASSRGPGQGLSAGGYTF.